This TCR beta chain was sequenced in a study of control samples from healthy donors and cancer patients. The CDR3 has 14 residues. CDR1 LGHDT and CDR2 YNNKEL come from the germline V gene (reference sequence). The germline V and J ends were trimmed by 0 bases and 6 bases, with 12 bases remaining between them. Libraries were prepared by immunoSEQ multiplex PCR; TCRdb keeps only in-frame clonotypes and omits some of them. Here the sample spans about 34,000 clones, approximately 90% being singletons. The sample comprised PBMCs. The receptor was isolated from a woman aged 40 to 50 with lung cancer. This sequence joins TRBV3-1 (or the pseudogene TRBV3-2) and TRBJ2-7, with no clear D. CDR3 sequence reads: CASSQDTYSTEQYF. The CDR3 DNA is TGTGCCAGCAGCCAAGACACCTATTCGACCGAGCAGTACTTC.